This record looks at one T cell receptor (beta chain) sequence and its context. Generated by immunoSEQ multiplex PCR, the TCRdb table keeps only in-frame clones and is missing some. The table includes 150,000 to 200,000 clones, around 87% detected once. The data belong to a study of control samples from healthy donors and cancer patients. Sample: blood. This clonotype was obtained from a woman aged 45-65 years in good health.

The CDR3 DNA reads TGTGCCAGCAGCGCCGGGACTAGCGGGCCCCGGACCAACAATGAGCAGTTCTTC. The encoded protein is CASSAGTSGPRTNNEQFF. The V gene is TRBV5-4, the J gene TRBJ2-1, with 12 positions matching TRBD2. Looked up from germline, CDR1 is SGHNT and CDR2 is YYREEE (reference sequence). With V trimmed by 4 bases and J by 5 bases, 13 bases remained unmatched. The CDR3 totals 18 residues.